Sequencing of this T cell receptor beta chain was carried out in a study of blood T cell repertoires in COVID-19. Across the whole study: The cDNA or gDNA used as material had been derived from T cells, B-cell-depleted T cells, or PBMCs.

The assay was immunoSEQ multiplex PCR, and TCRdb's table has in-frame clones only and misses some. The sample gives fewer than 450,000 clones, 90% to 95% of which show up once; roughly 3% is in the top ten. The CDR3 is 14 residues long. The V gene lost 8 bases and the J gene lost 0 bases, with 16 bases spanning the gap. CDR1 and CDR2 from the germline V gene are SQVTM and ANQGSEA. This sequence was found in a woman between 18 and 29 years old who had recovered from COVID-19. The specimen sequenced was peripheral blood. This chain links TRBV29-1 with TRBJ1-1; TRBD1 is a possible D gene (6 bases). The CDR3: CSTQRGTLNTEAFF. The CDR3 bases are TGCAGCACTCAGAGGGGGACCCTGAACACTGAAGCTTTCTTT.